This TCR beta chain came from a study of identical twins. The CDR3 contains 14 residues. Trimming at V came to 5 bases and at J to 6 bases, leaving 6 bases not matched to a gene. This clonotype was detected many times. The target antigen is unknown. Template switching created a universal primer site, and the cDNA included unique molecular identifiers. TCRdb used MiXCR to reprocess the 5' RACE reads, holding one entry per CDR3 protein. In the table there are hundreds of thousands of distinct CDR3 sequences, 8.6% of which are singletons. Study outcomes and limitations: For cord blood, abundant beta clonotypes had fewer insertions, unlike memory repertoires, which showed none. Weaker excess sharing between twins was seen in beta out-of-frame sequences. Low generation-probability sequences were in excess among twin-shared out-of-frame alpha sequences.

This sample was shared with a second study, whose subject was yellow fever vaccine responses in identical twins.

The J gene is TRBJ2-2, the V gene TRBV12-3 or TRBV12-4; the match to TRBD1 covers 7 bases. The clonotype originates from a woman aged 18-29 years in good health. Sequenced input: PBMCs. The CDR3 sequence is CASSPGQDSGELFF. The CDR3 DNA follows: TGTGCCAGCAGTCCCGGACAGGACTCCGGGGAGCTGTTTTTT.